The source of this T cell receptor beta chain is a study of tumor-infiltrating lymphocytes in primary liver carcinoma. Germline DNA was also extracted, and blood RNA was taken from unsorted whole blood. A remark on this clonotype: A read error is possible here, since a much larger clone lies one base away.

This CDR3 is built from 14 residues. Per the germline V gene, CDR1 is MGHRA and CDR2 is YSYEKL. The researchers produced TCR beta cDNA from approximately 460 ng total RNA with a constant-region primer. Construction of TCR beta libraries relied on three successive nested multiplex PCR rounds employing slightly modified ARM-PCR. The two initial PCR rounds, about 9 cycles each, used TRBV1-TRBV30 forward and C-beta reverse primers. One entry per CDR3 protein results from TCRdb running MiXCR on the multiplex PCR reads. Counted here are 330,000 or so distinct CDR3 sequences, around 60% occurring once; the ten biggest clones make up under 8%.

The chain combines TRBV4-1 with TRBJ2-5, with 11 bases matching TRBD2. The source is a middle-aged man with primary liver carcinoma and hepatitis B virus infection. The specimen was peripheral blood. The CDR3 here is CTSSQLAGVETQYF. CDR3 coding DNA: TGCACCAGCAGCCAACTAGCGGGAGTTGAGACCCAGTACTTC.